Described below is a single T cell receptor (beta chain) sequence and its context. The data derive from a study of blood T cell repertoires in COVID-19. The J segment lost 0 bases and the V segment lost 5 bases, leaving 5 bases of the junction unmatched. This CDR3 comprises 16 residues. Per the germline V gene, CDR1 is LGHNT and CDR2 is FRNRAP. The repertoire was sequenced with immunoSEQ multiplex PCR; TCRdb's copy has only in-frame clones and lacks some. Of some 93,000 clones in the sample, around 75% were seen once. The sequence was obtained from a human donor in a cohort sampled during active COVID-19. This chain connects TRBV12-5 to TRBJ2-3; 10 bases agree with TRBD2. The sample consisted of peripheral blood. For the CDR3, the DNA is TGTGCTAGTGGTCTAGGACTAGCGGAAAGCACAGATACGCAGTATTTT. As protein: CASGLGLAESTDTQYF.